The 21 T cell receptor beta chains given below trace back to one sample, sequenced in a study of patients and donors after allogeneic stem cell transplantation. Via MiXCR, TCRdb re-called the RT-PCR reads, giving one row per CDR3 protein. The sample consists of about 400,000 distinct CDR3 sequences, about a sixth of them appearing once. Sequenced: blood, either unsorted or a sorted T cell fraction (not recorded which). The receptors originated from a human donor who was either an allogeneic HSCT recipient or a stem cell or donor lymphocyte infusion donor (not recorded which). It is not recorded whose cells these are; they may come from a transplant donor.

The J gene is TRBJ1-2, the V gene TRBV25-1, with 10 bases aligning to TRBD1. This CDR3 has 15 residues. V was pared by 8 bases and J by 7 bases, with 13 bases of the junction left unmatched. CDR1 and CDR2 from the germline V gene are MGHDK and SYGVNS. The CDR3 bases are TGTGCCAGCGGCGGGACAGGGGAACTATTGCGTGGCTACACCTTC. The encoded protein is CASGGTGELLRGYTF.

CDR3 amino acids: CASKRAGDTGELFF. In DNA, the CDR3 is TGTGCCAGCAAGAGAGCGGGGGACACCGGGGAGCTGTTTTTT. The rearrangement joins TRBV27 to TRBJ2-2, with TRBD2 matching 8 bases. This CDR3 is 14 amino acids long. V dropped 7 bases and J dropped 3; count of bases not matched to a gene: 4. Germline CDR1 reads MNHEY; CDR2 reads SMNVEV (reference sequence).

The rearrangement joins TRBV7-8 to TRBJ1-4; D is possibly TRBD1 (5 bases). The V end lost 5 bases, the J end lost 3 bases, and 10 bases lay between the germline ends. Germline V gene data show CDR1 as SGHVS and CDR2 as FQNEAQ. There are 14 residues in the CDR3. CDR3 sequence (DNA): TGTGCCAGCAGCCCGGGACTGCCTAATGAAAAACTGTTTTTT. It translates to CASSPGLPNEKLFF.

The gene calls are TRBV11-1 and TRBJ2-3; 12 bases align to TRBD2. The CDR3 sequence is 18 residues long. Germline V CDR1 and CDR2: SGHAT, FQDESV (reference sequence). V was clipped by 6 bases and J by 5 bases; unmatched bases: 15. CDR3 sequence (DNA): TGTGCCAGCAGTCCCGGACTAGCGGGGCCTCTTCGGGAAGATACGCAGTATTTT. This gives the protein CASSPGLAGPLREDTQYF.

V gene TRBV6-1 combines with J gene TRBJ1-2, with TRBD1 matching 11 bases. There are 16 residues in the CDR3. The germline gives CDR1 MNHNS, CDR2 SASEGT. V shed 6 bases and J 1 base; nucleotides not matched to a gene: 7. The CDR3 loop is CASRDRGRGVNYGYTF. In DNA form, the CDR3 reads TGTGCCAGCAGGGACAGGGGGCGCGGAGTTAACTATGGCTACACCTTC.

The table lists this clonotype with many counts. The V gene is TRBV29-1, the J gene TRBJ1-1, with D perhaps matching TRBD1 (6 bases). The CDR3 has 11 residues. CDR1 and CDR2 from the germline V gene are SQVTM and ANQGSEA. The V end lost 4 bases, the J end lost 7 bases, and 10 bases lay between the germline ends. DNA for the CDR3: TGCAGCGTTGGGGCGGACAGTGAAGCTTTCTTT. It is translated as CSVGADSEAFF. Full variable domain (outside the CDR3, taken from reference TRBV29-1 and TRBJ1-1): SAVISQKPSRDICQRGTSLTIQCQVDSQVTMMFWYRQQPGQSLTLIATANQGSEATYESGFVIDKFPISRPNLTFSTLTVSNMSPEDSSIYLCSVGADSEAFFGQGTRLTVV.

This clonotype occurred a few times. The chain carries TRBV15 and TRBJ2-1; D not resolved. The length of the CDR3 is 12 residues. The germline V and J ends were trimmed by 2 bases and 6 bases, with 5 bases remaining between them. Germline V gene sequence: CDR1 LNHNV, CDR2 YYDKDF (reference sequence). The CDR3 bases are TGTGCCACCAGCAGACTCGGCAATGAGCAGTTCTTC. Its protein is CATSRLGNEQFF. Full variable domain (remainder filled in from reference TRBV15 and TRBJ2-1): DAMVIQNPRYQVTQFGKPVTLSCSQTLNHNVMYWYQQKSSQAPKLLFHYYDKDFNNEADTPDNFQSRRPNTSFCFLDIRSPGLGDTAMYLCATSRLGNEQFFGPGTRLTVL.

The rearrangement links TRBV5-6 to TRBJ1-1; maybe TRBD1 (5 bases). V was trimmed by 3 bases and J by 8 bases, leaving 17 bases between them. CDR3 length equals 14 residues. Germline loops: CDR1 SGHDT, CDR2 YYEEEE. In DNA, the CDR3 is TGTGCCAGCAGCTGGAGTCAGATCAGGGTAGAAGCTTTCTTT. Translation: CASSWSQIRVEAFF.

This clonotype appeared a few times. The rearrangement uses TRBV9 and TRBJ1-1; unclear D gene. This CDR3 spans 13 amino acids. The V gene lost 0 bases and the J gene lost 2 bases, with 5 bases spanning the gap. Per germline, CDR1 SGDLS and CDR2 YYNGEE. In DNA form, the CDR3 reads TGTGCCAGCAGCGTAGTGAGAAACACTGAAGCTTTCTTT. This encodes CASSVVRNTEAFF.

The CDR3 bases are TGTGCCAGCTCACCTCGGACTAGCGGCAACTCCTACGAGCAGTACTTC. Its translation: CASSPRTSGNSYEQYF. The chain has TRBV18 and TRBJ2-7; 10 bases agree with TRBD2. The germline V gene has CDR1 KGHSH and CDR2 LQKENI. The CDR3 runs 16 residues. J was trimmed by 0 bases and V by 3 bases; bases with no gene match: 5.

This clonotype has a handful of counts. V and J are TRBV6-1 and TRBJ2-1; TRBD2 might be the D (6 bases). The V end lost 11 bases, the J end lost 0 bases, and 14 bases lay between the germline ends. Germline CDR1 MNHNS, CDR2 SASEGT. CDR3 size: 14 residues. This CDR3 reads CAVTSGPSYNEQFF. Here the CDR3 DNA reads TGTGCCGTAACGAGCGGGCCCTCCTACAATGAGCAGTTCTTC.

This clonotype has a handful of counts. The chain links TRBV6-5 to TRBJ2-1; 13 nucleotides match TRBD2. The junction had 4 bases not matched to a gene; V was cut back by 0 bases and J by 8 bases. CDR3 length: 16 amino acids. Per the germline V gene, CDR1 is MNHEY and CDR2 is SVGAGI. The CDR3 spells CASSYSLAGGPHEQFF. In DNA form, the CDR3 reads TGTGCCAGCAGTTACTCACTAGCGGGAGGGCCTCATGAGCAGTTCTTC.

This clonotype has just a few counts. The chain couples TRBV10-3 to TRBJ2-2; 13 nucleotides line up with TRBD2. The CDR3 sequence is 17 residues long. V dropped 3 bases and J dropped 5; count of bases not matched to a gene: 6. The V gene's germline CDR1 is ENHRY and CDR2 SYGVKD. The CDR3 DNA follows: TGTGCCATCAGTGAATTGGGACTAGCGGGAAGAACCGGGGAGCTGTTTTTT. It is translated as CAISELGLAGRTGELFF.

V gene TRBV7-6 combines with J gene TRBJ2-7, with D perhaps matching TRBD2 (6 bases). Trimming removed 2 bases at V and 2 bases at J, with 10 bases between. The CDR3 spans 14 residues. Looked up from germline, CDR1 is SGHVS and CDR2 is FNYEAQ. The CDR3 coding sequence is TGTGCCAGCAGCTTACAGGCGGGGCCCTACGAGCAGTACTTC. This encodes CASSLQAGPYEQYF.

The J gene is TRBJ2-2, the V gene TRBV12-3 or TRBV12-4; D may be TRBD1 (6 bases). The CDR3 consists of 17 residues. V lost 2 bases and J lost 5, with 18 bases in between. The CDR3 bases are TGTGCCAGCAGTTTAAGGCGGACAGCAACACGGACCGGGGAGCTGTTTTTT. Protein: CASSLRRTATRTGELFF.

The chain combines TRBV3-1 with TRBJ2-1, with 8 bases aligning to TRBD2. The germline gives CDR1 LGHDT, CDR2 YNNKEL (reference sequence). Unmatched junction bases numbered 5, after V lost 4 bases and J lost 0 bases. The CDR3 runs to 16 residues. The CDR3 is CASSPQSGSSYNEQFF. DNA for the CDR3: TGTGCCAGCAGCCCGCAAAGCGGGAGCTCCTACAATGAGCAGTTCTTC.

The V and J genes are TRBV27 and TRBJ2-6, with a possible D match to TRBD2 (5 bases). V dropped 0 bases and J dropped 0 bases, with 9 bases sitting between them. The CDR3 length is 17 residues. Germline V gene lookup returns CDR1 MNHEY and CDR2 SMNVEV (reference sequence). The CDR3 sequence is CASSLSGGFSGANVLTF. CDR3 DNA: TGTGCCAGCAGTTTATCCGGCGGGTTCTCTGGGGCCAACGTCCTGACTTTC.

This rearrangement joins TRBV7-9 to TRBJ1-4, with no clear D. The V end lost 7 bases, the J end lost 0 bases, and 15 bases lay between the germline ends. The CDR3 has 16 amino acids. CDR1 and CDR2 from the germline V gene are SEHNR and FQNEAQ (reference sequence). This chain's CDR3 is CASNSATLATNEKLFF. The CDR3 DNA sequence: TGTGCCAGCAATTCAGCGACTCTTGCAACTAATGAAAAACTGTTTTTT.

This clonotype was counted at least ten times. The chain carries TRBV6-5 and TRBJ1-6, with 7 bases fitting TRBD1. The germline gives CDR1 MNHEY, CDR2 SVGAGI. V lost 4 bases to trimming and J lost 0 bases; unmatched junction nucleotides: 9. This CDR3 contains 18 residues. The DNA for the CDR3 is TGTGCCAGCAGTTCCCGACAGGGTCGGGGCTCCTATAATTCACCCCTCCACTTT. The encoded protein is CASSSRQGRGSYNSPLHF.

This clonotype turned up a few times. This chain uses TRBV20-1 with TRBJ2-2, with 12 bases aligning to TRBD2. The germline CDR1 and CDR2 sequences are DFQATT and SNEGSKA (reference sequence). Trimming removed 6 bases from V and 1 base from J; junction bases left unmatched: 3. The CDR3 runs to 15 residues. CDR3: CSARTSGKNTGELFF. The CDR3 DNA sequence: TGCAGTGCCCGGACTAGCGGGAAGAACACCGGGGAGCTGTTTTTT.

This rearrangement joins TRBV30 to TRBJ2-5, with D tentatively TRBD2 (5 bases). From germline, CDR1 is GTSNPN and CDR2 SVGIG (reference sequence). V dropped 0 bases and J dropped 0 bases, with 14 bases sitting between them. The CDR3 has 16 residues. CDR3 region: CAWSVSVWEYQETQYF. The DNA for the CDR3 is TGTGCCTGGAGTGTTTCTGTGTGGGAGTACCAAGAGACCCAGTACTTC.